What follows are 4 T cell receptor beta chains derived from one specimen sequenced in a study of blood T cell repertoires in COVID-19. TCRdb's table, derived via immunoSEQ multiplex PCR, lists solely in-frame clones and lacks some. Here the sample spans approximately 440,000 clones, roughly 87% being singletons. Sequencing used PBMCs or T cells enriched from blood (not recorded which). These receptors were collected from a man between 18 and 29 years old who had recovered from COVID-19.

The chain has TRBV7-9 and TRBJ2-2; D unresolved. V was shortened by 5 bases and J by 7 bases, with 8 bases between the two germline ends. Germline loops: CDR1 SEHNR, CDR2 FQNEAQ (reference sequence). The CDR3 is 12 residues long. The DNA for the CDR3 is TGTGCCAGCAGCGTATTATACGGGGAGCTGTTTTTT. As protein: CASSVLYGELFF.

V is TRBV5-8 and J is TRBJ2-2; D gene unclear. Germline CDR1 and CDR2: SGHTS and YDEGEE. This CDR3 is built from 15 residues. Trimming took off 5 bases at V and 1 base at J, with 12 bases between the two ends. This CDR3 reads CASRVRSRNTGELFF. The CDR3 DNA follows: TGTGCCAGCAGGGTCAGGTCAAGGAACACCGGGGAGCTGTTTTTT.

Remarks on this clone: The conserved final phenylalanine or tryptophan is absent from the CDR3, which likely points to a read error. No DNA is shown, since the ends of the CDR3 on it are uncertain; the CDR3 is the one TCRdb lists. CDR3 residues: CASSQELCRAGSKV. The V call is TRBV4-2, the J call TRBJ1-2; the table's D call TRBD1 went unverified against the DNA. Germline lookup yields CDR1 LGHNA and CDR2 YNFKEQ. The CDR3 contains 14 residues when both ends are counted.

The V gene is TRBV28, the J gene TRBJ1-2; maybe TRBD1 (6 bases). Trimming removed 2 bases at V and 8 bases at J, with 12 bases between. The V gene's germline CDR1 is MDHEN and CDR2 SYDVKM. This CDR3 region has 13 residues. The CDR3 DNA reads TGTGCCAGCAGTTTACTACAGGGTGGAGGCTACACCTTC. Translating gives CASSLLQGGGYTF.